These 20 T cell receptor beta chains share one sample of origin, sequenced in a study of shared clonotypes between healthy human individuals. CD45RO-negative, CCR7-selected cells formed the naive CD8 fraction, which excluded terminally differentiated effector memory CD45RA+ cells. The repertoire was sequenced with immunoSEQ multiplex PCR; TCRdb's copy has only in-frame clones and lacks some. The data contain about 1,800,000 clones, over 85% of them singletons. The specimen sequenced was naive CD8+ T cells sorted from blood. The source is a man aged 18-30 years in good health.

The chain links TRBV2 to TRBJ2-5, with D hard to call. CDR3 length: 15 residues. Germline lookup yields CDR1 SNHLY and CDR2 FYNNEI. Trimming left V 0 bases short and J 1 base short, with 9 bases between. The CDR3, as DNA: TGTGCCAGCAGTGAAGCTCCCGCGACCCAAGAGACCCAGTACTTC. Protein: CASSEAPATQETQYF.

CDR3 residues: CASSLGQLLSYEQYF. The CDR3 DNA follows: TGTGCCAGCAGCTTAGGACAGCTCCTCTCCTACGAGCAGTACTTC. The chain links TRBV7-2 to TRBJ2-7, with D tentatively TRBD1 (5 bases). Per germline, CDR1 SGHTA and CDR2 FQGNSA. The length of the CDR3 is 15 residues. The germline V and J ends were trimmed by 1 base and 0 bases, with 10 bases remaining between them.

This sequence joins TRBV7-9 and TRBJ2-7; D is undetermined. V lost 5 bases and J 3 bases, leaving 11 bases between the germline ends. Germline V lookup: CDR1 SEHNR, CDR2 FQNEAQ (reference sequence). CDR3 length: 13 residues. This CDR3 reads CASSAQVGYEQYF. In DNA form, the CDR3 reads TGTGCCAGCAGCGCCCAAGTGGGCTACGAGCAGTACTTC.

With regard to this clone: One junction end disagrees with the germline gene, perhaps due to a read error. This sequence joins TRBV7-7 and TRBJ2-4, with a tentative D call TRBD1 (5 bases). The CDR3 has 19 amino acids. Per the germline V gene, CDR1 is SSHAT and CDR2 is FNYEAQ (reference sequence). CDR3 sequence: CASSLAYPGQYLAKNIQYF. DNA of the CDR3: TGTGCTAGCAGCTTAGCTTATCCAGGGCAGTACCTAGCCAAAAACATTCAGTACTTC.

The V and J genes are TRBV4-2 and TRBJ1-4; D gene unclear. Germline V lookup: CDR1 LGHNA, CDR2 YNFKEQ. V was cut by 0 bases and J by 6 bases, with 14 bases left in between. CDR3 length: 16 residues. This CDR3 is CASSQEGGPGYEKLFF. The CDR3 bases are TGTGCCAGCAGCCAAGAGGGTGGACCCGGGTATGAAAAACTGTTTTTT.

The V and J genes are TRBV11-2 and TRBJ2-2, with 8 bases lining up with TRBD1. V lost 1 base, J lost 0 bases, and 7 bases stayed unmatched. Germline V gene sequence: CDR1 SGHAT, CDR2 FQNNGV. The CDR3 is 18 residues long. As DNA, the CDR3 is TGTGCCAGCAGCTTAGTTGTGACAGGGGCTTCGAACACCGGGGAGCTGTTTTTT. Amino acids: CASSLVVTGASNTGELFF.

The chain employs TRBV30 and TRBJ1-1, with D tentatively TRBD1 (5 bases). The CDR3 length is 15 residues. V was trimmed by 2 bases and J by 3 bases, leaving 16 bases between them. Germline values: CDR1 GTSNPN, CDR2 SVGIG (reference sequence). The CDR3 bases are TGTGCCTGGAGTAATGGGGCTAGTGGTTACACTGAAGCTTTCTTT. It specifies CAWSNGASGYTEAFF.

The chain joins TRBV7-6 to TRBJ2-7, with D uncertain. Germline V CDR1 and CDR2: SGHVS, FNYEAQ. This CDR3 is 13 amino acids long. V was cut by 5 bases and J by 6 bases, with 14 bases left in between. The CDR3 DNA sequence: TGTGCCAGCAGCCCGCCCTCGACCGTCGAGCAGTACTTC. Its protein product is CASSPPSTVEQYF. Using reference TRBV7-6 and TRBJ2-7 for the parts outside the CDR3, the full variable domain is GAGVSQSPRYKVTKRGQDVALRCDPISGHVSLYWYRQALGQGPEFLTYFNYEAQQDKSGLPNDRFSAERPEGSISTLTIQRTEQRDSAMYRCASSPPSTVEQYFGPGTRLTVT.

V and J are TRBV4-3 and TRBJ2-2; 7 positions agree with TRBD2. This CDR3 region has 16 residues. Trimming took 0 bases from V and 4 from J; bases not matched to a gene: 5. The germline CDR1 and CDR2 sequences are LGHNA and YSLEER. The CDR3 region has the DNA TGCGCCAGCAGCCAAGAGCGGGAGCCTCGCACCGGGGAGCTGTTTTTT. Its protein product is CASSQEREPRTGELFF.

The V call is TRBV6-6, the J call TRBJ2-3, with 8 bases fitting TRBD1. Germline assignment: CDR1 MNHNY and CDR2 SVGAGI (reference sequence). With V trimmed by 8 bases and J by 2 bases, 9 bases remained unmatched. This CDR3 region has 15 residues. The CDR3 sequence: CASGDRLDLTDTQYF. CDR3 nucleotides: TGTGCCAGCGGGGACAGGTTAGATCTCACAGATACGCAGTATTTT.

The chain couples TRBV5-4 to TRBJ1-6; possible D gene TRBD1, 6 bases. V was trimmed by 5 bases and J by 8 bases, leaving 14 bases between them. CDR1 is SGHNT and CDR2 is YYREEE in the germline V gene (reference sequence). The CDR3 consists of 14 residues. CDR3 protein: CASRSRGSDSPLHF. In DNA form, the CDR3 reads TGTGCCAGCAGGTCCAGGGGTTCGGATTCACCCCTCCACTTT. Filled out from reference TRBV5-4 and TRBJ1-6, the complete variable domain reads ETGVTQSPTHLIKTRGQQVTLRCSSQSGHNTVSWYQQALGQGPQFIFQYYREEENGRGNFPPRFSGLQFPNYSSELNVNALELDDSALYLCASRSRGSDSPLHFGNGTRLTVT.

This chain uses TRBV5-6 with TRBJ2-7; TRBD2 might be the D (6 bases). The CDR3 runs 15 residues. V was shortened by 2 bases and J by 3 bases, with 15 bases between the two germline ends. Per germline, CDR1 SGHDT and CDR2 YYEEEE. The CDR3 spells CASSFTPSGLYEQYF. The CDR3 DNA follows: TGTGCCAGCAGCTTTACACCGAGCGGGCTCTACGAGCAGTACTTC.

The chain recombines TRBV27 with TRBJ1-6, with 7 bases identical to TRBD1. Looked up from germline, CDR1 is MNHEY and CDR2 is SMNVEV (reference sequence). V lost 4 bases and J lost 13; bases outside the gene matches: 4. The CDR3 extends over 12 amino acids. DNA of the CDR3: TGTGCCAGCAGTTGGGCAGGGGGTCCCCTCCACTTT. This codes for CASSWAGGPLHF.

CDR3 residues: CASSLAFLEFEAFF. The CDR3 DNA sequence: TGTGCCAGCAGCTTGGCGTTTTTGGAATTTGAAGCTTTCTTT. V gene TRBV5-6 combines with J gene TRBJ1-1; no definite D call. CDR3 size: 14 residues. Germline CDR1 is SGHDT and CDR2 is YYEEEE. The V end lost 0 bases, the J end lost 7 bases, and 13 bases lay between the germline ends. Full variable domain (remainder filled in from reference TRBV5-6 and TRBJ1-1): DAGVTQSPTHLIKTRGQQVTLRCSPKSGHDTVSWYQQALGQGPQFIFQYYEEEERQRGNFPDRFSGHQFPNYSSELNVNALLLGDSALYLCASSLAFLEFEAFFGQGTRLTVV.

V and J are TRBV7-2 and TRBJ2-3; D gene ambiguous. V gave up 7 bases and J gave up 0 bases, with 11 bases separating them. Germline CDR1 SGHTA, CDR2 FQGNSA. The CDR3 has 14 amino acids. The CDR3 nucleotides are TGTGCCAGCACTCATTTGGGTAGCACAGATACGCAGTATTTT. This encodes CASTHLGSTDTQYF.

The chain has TRBV4-1 and TRBJ1-2, with 7 bases aligning to TRBD1. The CDR3 length is 15 residues. Trimming removed 4 bases from V and 5 bases from J; junction bases left unmatched: 10. Germline CDR1 and CDR2: MGHRA and YSYEKL. The CDR3: CASSPPGDSRYGYTF. The CDR3 nucleotides are TGCGCCAGCAGCCCTCCCGGGGACAGTCGATATGGCTACACCTTC.

The CDR3 loop is CASSSRTSGTYEQYF. The CDR3 DNA reads TGTGCCAGCAGCTCCCGGACTAGCGGGACCTACGAGCAGTACTTC. This chain connects TRBV5-8 to TRBJ2-7; TRBD2 aligns across 12 bases. The CDR3 sequence is 15 residues long. Germline lookup yields CDR1 SGHTS and CDR2 YDEGEE. The trim removed 3 bases at V and 2 bases at J, leaving 3 bases unmatched.

The CDR3, as DNA: TGTGCCAGCAGTGACTGGGGATTGACTAATGAAAAACTGTTTTTT. Amino acids: CASSDWGLTNEKLFF. This sequence joins TRBV2 and TRBJ1-4; the D is unclear. The germline V gene encodes CDR1 SNHLY and CDR2 FYNNEI. The CDR3 has 15 residues. V lost 3 bases and J 2 bases, leaving 10 bases between the germline ends.

This clone occurred once. CDR3 loop: CASSDEGDYNEQFF. In DNA form, the CDR3 reads TGTGCCAGCAGCGACGAAGGGGACTACAATGAGCAGTTCTTC. The rearrangement uses TRBV9 and TRBJ2-1; D might be TRBD1 (5 bases). The germline CDR1 and CDR2 sequences are SGDLS and YYNGEE. V was pared by 3 bases and J by 3 bases, with 10 bases between. CDR3 length: 14 amino acids.

The chain is built from TRBV19 and TRBJ2-7; perhaps D is TRBD1 or TRBD2 (6 bases each). The CDR3 contains 15 residues. CDR1 is LNHDA and CDR2 is SQIVND in the germline V gene (reference sequence). The V and J ends lost 3 bases and 4 bases respectively, with 16 bases between them. This CDR3 is CASSIDGGLGYEQYF. CDR3 DNA sequence: TGTGCCAGTAGTATCGATGGGGGGCTGGGGTACGAGCAGTACTTC.